This TCR beta chain was documented in a study of T cells in tuberculosis. This clone has just a few counts. Its cognate antigen is unknown. Measured with immunoSEQ multiplex PCR; TCRdb has only the in-frame clones, and not every one. The sample includes 25,000 or so clones, 90% of them seen just once. Study-level findings and limits: Shorter CDR3-alpha in active tuberculosis partly drove smaller distances.

Germline V lookup: CDR1 MNHEY, CDR2 SVGAGI. This CDR3 comprises 15 residues. V lost 8 bases, J lost 2 bases, and 9 bases stayed unmatched. The J gene is TRBJ2-3, the V gene TRBV6-5; 8 nucleotides align to TRBD2. Sequencing was done on a sample of PBMCs. This TCR was recovered from a donor aged 5 to 30 with latent tuberculosis or without tuberculosis infection. The CDR3 reads CASSGLAGHTDTQYF. DNA for the CDR3: TGTGCCAGCTCCGGTCTAGCGGGCCACACAGATACGCAGTATTTT.